This TCR beta chain stems from a study of CD8 T cells in Susac syndrome. Study background: When their blood was taken, patients with Susac syndrome were therapy-naive, taking corticosteroids, or taking intravenous immunoglobulin alone.

It was with random hexamers that roughly 0.45 to 1 ug RNA was reverse transcribed. Multiplex PCR with immunoSEQ amplified the TCR beta CDR3 across 54 Vbeta and 13 Jbeta. Via MiXCR, TCRdb re-called the immunoSEQ multiplex PCR reads, giving one row per CDR3 protein. Among roughly 190,000 distinct CDR3 sequences listed, 91% were seen once. The TEMRA cells underwent FACS enrichment, while the CD8+ and CD4+ T cells underwent negative isolation. Sequencing input: CD4+ T cells from PBMCs. This receptor was taken from a human donor with Susac syndrome.

Written as DNA, the CDR3 is TGTGCCAGCATAAGTCCCGGGAGTGGAAGCTACGAGCAGTACTTC. Protein product: CASISPGSGSYEQYF. The chain has TRBV28 and TRBJ2-7, with a possible D match to TRBD2 (6 bases). The CDR3 totals 15 residues. The germline V gene encodes CDR1 MDHEN and CDR2 SYDVKM. V gave up 7 bases and J gave up 3 bases, with 19 bases separating them.